This T cell receptor beta chain comes out of a study of T cells after yellow fever vaccination. This CDR3 has 14 residues. CDR1 and CDR2 from the germline V gene are SGHTA and FQGTGA. The V end lost 5 bases, the J end lost 4 bases, and 13 bases lay between the germline ends. A single record per CDR3 protein comes from TCRdb applying MiXCR to the 5' RACE reads. The repertoire includes under 400,000 distinct CDR3 sequences, 9.5% to 15% of them detected once, and 3.2% sits in the top ten. The gene calls are TRBV7-3 and TRBJ2-3; D is possibly TRBD1 (5 bases). This receptor was obtained from a man in his late teens or twenties who received the YFV17D yellow fever vaccine. The sample was CD4+ T cells sorted from PBMCs, taken 15 days after the yellow fever booster vaccination. The CDR3 region has the DNA TGTGCCAGCAGCGTACGCCCAGGGTCAGATACGCAGTATTTT. Residues: CASSVRPGSDTQYF.